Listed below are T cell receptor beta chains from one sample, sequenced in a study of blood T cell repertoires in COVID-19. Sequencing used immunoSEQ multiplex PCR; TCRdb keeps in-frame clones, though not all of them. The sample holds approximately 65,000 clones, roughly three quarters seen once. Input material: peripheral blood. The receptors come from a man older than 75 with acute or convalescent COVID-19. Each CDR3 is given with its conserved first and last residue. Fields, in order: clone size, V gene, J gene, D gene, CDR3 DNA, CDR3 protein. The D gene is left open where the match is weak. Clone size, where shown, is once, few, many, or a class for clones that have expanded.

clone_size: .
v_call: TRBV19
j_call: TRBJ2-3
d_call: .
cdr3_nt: TGTGCCAGTAGTATAGATACATACACAGATACGCAGTATTTT
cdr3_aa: CASSIDTYTDTQYF

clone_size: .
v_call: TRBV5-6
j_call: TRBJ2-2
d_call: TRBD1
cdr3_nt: TGTGCCAGCAGCCCATGGGACAGGAACACCGGGGAGCTGTTTTTT
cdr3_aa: CASSPWDRNTGELFF

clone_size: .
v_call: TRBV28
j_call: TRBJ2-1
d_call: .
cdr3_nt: TGTGCCAGCAGTCTATTGCCCCCCGGGGAACGCTCCTACAATGAGCAGTTCTTC
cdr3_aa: CASSLLPPGERSYNEQFF

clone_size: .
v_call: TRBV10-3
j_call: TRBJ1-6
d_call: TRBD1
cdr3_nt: TGTGCCATCAGTGAAACAGGGGGGTCATCACCCCTCCACTTT
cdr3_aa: CAISETGGSSPLHF

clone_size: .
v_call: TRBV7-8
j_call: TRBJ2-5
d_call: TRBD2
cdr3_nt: TGTGCCAGCAGCATTCGCCCGGGCGGGGGTAGAGAGACCCAGTACTTC
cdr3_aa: CASSIRPGGGRETQYF

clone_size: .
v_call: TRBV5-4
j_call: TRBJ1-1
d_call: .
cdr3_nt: TGTGCCAGCAGCTACCGAGGTGGGTCTTCTGAAGCTTTCTTT
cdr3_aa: CASSYRGGSSEAFF

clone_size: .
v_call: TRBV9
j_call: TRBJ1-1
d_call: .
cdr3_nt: TGTGCCAGCAGCGTAATTAGCGACCCAAACACTGAAGCTTTCTTT
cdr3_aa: CASSVISDPNTEAFF

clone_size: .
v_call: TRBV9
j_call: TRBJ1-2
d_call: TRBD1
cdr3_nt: TGTGCCCAGACAGGGGATGTAGGCTACACCTTC
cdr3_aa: CAQTGDVGYTF

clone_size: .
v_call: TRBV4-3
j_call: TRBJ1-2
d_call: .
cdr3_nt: TGCGCCAGCAGCCAAGATGGTACAGGGTTTGCTAACTATGGCTACACCTTC
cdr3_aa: CASSQDGTGFANYGYTF

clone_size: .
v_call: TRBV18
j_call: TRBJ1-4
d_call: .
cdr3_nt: TGTGCCAGCTCCCGAACTAATGAAAAACTGTTTTTT
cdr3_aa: CASSRTNEKLFF

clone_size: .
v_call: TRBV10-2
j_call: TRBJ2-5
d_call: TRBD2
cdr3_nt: TGCGCCAGCAGCGACAGCGGGGGCTCTCAAGAGACCCAGTACTTC
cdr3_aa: CASSDSGGSQETQYF

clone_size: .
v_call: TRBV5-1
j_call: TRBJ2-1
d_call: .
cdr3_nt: TGCGCCAGCAGACTTGGACTAAACTCCTACAATGAGCAGTTCTTC
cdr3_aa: CASRLGLNSYNEQFF

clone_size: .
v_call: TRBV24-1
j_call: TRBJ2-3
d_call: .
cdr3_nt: TGTGCCACCAGTGACTGGCAGGGTACAGATACGCAGTATTTT
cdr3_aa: CATSDWQGTDTQYF

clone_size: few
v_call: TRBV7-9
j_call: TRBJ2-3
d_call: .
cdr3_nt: TGTGCCAGCAGCTTGGGCAGGGGCACAGATACGCAGTATTTT
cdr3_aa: CASSLGRGTDTQYF

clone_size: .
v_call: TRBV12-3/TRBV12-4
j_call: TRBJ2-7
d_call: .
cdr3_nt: TGTGCCAGCAGCCCGGGACATTCCTACGAGCAGTACTTC
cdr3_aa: CASSPGHSYEQYF

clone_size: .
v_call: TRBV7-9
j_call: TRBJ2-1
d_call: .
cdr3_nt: TGTGCCAGCAGCTTATATCTTTTGAGCGGCAGCTCCTACAATGAGCAGTTCTTC
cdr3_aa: CASSLYLLSGSSYNEQFF

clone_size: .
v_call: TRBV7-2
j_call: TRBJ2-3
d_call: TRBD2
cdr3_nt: TGTGCCAGCAGCCCCCGACTAGCGGGCATCACAGATACGCAGTATTTT
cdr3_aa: CASSPRLAGITDTQYF